This TCR beta chain emerged from a study of blood T cell repertoires in COVID-19. The data were produced by immunoSEQ multiplex PCR, yet TCRdb's version contains in-frame clones alone and is incomplete. In the table there are some 29,000 clones, 84% of which are singletons. CDR1 is WSHSY, CDR2 SAAADI, per germline. Trimming shortened V by 4 bases and J by 10 bases, and 14 bases separated the two germline ends. There are 13 residues in the CDR3. By share, this clone counts as medium-sized. The clonotype comes from an elderly man with active COVID-19. The V gene is TRBV10-2, the J gene TRBJ1-5; D remains unclear. Sequences were obtained from peripheral blood. CDR3 nucleotides: TGCGCCAGCAGTGGAGGGAGCGGTGGACCCCAGCATTTT. As protein: CASSGGSGGPQHF.